This T cell receptor (beta chain) was found in a study of T cell responses to AZD1222 COVID-19 vaccine. The CDR3 consists of 15 residues. Germline loops: CDR1 PRHDT, CDR2 FYEKMQ (reference sequence). Trimming removed 2 bases from V and 1 base from J, with 10 bases in between. Here immunoSEQ multiplex PCR was the method, and the copy in TCRdb shows in-frame clones only, minus some. The sample comprises about 150,000 clones, approximately 89% of which are singletons, and around 2.1% rests with the top ten. The receptor was isolated from an adult in good health. The chain has TRBV13 and TRBJ2-3; the D is unclear. Sequencing was performed on peripheral blood, taken on day 0 of AZD1222 vaccination. The CDR3 loop is CASSLSGYRTDTQYF. DNA of the CDR3: TGTGCCAGCAGCTTATCCGGGTATCGCACAGATACGCAGTATTTT.